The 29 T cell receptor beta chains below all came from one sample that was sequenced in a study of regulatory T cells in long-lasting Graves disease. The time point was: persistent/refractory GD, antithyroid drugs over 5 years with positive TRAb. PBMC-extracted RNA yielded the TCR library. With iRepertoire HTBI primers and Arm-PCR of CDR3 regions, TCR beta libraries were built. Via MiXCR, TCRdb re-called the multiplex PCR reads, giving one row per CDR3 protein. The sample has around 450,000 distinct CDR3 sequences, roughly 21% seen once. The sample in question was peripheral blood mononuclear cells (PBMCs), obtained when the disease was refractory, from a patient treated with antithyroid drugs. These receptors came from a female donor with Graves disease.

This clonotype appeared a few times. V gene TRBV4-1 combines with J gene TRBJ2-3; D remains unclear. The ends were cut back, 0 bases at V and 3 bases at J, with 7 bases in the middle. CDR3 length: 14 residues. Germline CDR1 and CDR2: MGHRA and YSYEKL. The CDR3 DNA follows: TGCGCCAGCAGCCAAGAAAGGCGGACAGATACGCAGTATTTT. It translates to CASSQERRTDTQYF.

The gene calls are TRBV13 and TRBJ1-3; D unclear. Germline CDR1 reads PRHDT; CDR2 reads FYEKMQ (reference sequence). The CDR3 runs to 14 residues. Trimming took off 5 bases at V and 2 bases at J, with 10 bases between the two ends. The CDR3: CASSHSGTGNTIYF. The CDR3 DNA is TGTGCCAGCAGCCACTCCGGGACTGGAAACACCATATATTTT.

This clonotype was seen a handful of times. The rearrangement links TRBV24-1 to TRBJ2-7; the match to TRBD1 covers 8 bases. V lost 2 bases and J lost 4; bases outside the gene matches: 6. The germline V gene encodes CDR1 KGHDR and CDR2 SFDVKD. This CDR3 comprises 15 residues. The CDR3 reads CATSDSNTGGYEQYF. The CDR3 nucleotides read TGTGCCACCAGTGATTCAAATACAGGGGGTTACGAGCAGTACTTC.

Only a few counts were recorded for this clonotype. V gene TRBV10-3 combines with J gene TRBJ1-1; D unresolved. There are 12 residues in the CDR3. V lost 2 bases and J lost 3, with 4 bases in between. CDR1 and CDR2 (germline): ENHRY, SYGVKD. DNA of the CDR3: TGTGCCATCAGTGAGGGTTACACTGAAGCTTTCTTT. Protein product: CAISEGYTEAFF.

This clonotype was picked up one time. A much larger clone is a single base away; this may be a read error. The CDR3 protein is CASCTSPGHPYGYTF. The CDR3 nucleotides read TGTGCCAGCTGCACCTCTCCGGGACACCCCTATGGCTACACCTTC. The rearrangement links TRBV5-5 to TRBJ1-2, with D possibly matching TRBD1 (6 bases). This CDR3 has 15 amino acids. V was trimmed by 7 bases and J by 4 bases, leaving 20 bases between them. Per the germline V gene, CDR1 is SGHKS and CDR2 is YYEKEE (reference sequence).

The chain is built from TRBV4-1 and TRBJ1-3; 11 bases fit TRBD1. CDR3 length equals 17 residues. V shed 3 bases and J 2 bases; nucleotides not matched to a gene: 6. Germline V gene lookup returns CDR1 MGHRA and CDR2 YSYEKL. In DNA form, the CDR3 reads TGCGCCAGCAGCCATCCGGGACAGGGGGAAGCTGGAAACACCATATATTTT. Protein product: CASSHPGQGEAGNTIYF.

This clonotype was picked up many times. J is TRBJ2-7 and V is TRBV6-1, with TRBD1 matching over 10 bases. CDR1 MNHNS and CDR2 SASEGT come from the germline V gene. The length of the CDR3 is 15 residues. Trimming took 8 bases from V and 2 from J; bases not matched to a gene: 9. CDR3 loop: CASLDRGRTTYEQYF. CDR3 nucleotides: TGTGCCAGCTTGGACAGGGGGAGAACTACCTACGAGCAGTACTTC.

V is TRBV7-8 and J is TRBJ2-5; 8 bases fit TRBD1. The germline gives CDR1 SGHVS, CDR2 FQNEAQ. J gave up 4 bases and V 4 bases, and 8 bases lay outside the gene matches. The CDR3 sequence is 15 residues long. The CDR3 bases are TGTGCCAGCAGCTCGAGGACAGGGTACAGAGAGACCCAGTACTTC. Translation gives CASSSRTGYRETQYF.

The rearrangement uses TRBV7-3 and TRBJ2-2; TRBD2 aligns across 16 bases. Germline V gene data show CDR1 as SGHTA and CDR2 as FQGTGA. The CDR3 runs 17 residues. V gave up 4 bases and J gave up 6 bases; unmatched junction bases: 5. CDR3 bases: TGTGCCAGCAGCTCGGGACTAGCGGGGGGGCCGGCCGGGGAGCTGTTTTTT. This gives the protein CASSSGLAGGPAGELFF. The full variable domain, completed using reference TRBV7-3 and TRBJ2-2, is GAGVSQTPSNKVTEKGKYVELRCDPISGHTALYWYRQSLGQGPEFLIYFQGTGAADDSGLPNDRFFAVRPEGSVSTLKIQRTERGDSAVYLCASSSGLAGGPAGELFFGEGSRLTVL.

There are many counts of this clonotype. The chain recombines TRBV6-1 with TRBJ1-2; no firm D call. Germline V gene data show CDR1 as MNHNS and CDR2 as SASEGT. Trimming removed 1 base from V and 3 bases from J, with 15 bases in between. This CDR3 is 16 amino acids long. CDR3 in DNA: TGTGCCAGCAGTGAAGAGGGAGGAGGAGACTACTATGGCTACACCTTC. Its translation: CASSEEGGGDYYGYTF.

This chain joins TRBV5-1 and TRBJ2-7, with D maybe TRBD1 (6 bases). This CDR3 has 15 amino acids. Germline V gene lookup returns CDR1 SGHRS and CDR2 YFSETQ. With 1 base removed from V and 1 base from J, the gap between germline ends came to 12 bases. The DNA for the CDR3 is TGCGCCAGCAGCTTGTTTCTGGGGGCGTCCTACGAGCAGTACTTC. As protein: CASSLFLGASYEQYF.

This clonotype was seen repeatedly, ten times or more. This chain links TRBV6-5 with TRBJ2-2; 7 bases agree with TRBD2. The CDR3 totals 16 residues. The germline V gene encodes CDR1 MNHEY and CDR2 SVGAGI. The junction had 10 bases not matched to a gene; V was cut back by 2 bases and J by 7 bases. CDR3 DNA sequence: TGTGCCAGCAGTTACGAACTAGCGAGGCTAGGCGGGGAGCTGTTTTTT. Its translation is CASSYELARLGGELFF.

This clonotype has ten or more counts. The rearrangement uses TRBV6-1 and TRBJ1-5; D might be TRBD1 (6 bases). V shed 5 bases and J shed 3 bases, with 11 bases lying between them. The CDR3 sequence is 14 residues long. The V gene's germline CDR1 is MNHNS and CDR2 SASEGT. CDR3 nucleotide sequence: TGTGCCAGCAGTCCCAGACAGGCCAATCAGCCCCAGCATTTT. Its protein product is CASSPRQANQPQHF.

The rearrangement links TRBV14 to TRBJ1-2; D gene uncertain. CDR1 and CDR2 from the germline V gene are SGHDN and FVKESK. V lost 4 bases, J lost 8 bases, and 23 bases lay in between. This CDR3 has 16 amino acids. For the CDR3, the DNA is TGTGCCAGCAGCCCGGTGGAGGGCCGGAGCCTAAGAGGCTACACCTTC. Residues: CASSPVEGRSLRGYTF.

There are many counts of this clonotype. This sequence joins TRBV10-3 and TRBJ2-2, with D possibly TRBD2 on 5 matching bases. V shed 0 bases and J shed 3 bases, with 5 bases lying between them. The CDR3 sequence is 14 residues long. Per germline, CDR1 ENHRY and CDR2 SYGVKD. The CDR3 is CAISESRDTGELFF. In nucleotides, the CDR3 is TGTGCCATCAGTGAGTCGCGGGACACCGGGGAGCTGTTTTTT.

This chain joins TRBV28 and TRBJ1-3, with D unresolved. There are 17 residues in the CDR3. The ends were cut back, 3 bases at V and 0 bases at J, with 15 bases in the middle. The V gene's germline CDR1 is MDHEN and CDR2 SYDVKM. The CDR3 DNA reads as TGTGCCAGCAGTTTTTGGACGGCCCCGGCCTCTGGAAACACCATATATTTT. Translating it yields CASSFWTAPASGNTIYF.

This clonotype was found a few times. The CDR3: CASSPLQGLEQYF. DNA of the CDR3: TGTGCCAGCAGCCCATTACAGGGACTCGAGCAGTACTTC. The chain links TRBV3-1 to TRBJ2-7; D possibly uses TRBD1 or TRBD2 (6 bases each). Per the germline V gene, CDR1 is LGHDT and CDR2 is YNNKEL (reference sequence). Deletions cut 4 bases from V and 6 bases from J, with 13 bases between. The CDR3 spans 13 residues.

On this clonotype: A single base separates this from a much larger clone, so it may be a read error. CDR3 loop: CAGSVESDAAGGDTEAFF. CDR3 sequence (DNA): TGTGCCGGCAGCGTAGAAAGCGATGCGGCTGGGGGCGACACTGAAGCTTTCTTT. The chain combines TRBV9 with TRBJ1-1, with TRBD1 as a possible D gene (6 bases). This CDR3 is built from 18 residues. In germline, CDR1 is SGDLS, CDR2 YYNGEE.

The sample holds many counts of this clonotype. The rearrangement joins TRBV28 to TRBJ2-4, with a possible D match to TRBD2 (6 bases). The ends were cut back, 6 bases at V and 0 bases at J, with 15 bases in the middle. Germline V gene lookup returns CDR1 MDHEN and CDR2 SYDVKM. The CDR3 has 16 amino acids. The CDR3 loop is CASRAGGIIAKNIQYF. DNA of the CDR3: TGTGCCAGCAGAGCTGGGGGGATTATAGCCAAAAACATTCAGTACTTC.

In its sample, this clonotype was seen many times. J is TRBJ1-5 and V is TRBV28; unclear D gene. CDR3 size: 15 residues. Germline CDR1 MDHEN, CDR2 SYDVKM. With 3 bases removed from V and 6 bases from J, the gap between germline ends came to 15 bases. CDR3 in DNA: TGTGCCAGCAGTTTGAGGCAGGACGGACGTCAGCCCCAGCATTTT. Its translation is CASSLRQDGRQPQHF. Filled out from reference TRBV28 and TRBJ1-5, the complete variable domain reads DVKVTQSSRYLVKRTGEKVFLECVQDMDHENMFWYRQDPGLGLRLIYFSYDVKMKEKGDIPEGYSVSREKKERFSLILESASTNQTSMYLCASSLRQDGRQPQHFGDGTRLSIL.

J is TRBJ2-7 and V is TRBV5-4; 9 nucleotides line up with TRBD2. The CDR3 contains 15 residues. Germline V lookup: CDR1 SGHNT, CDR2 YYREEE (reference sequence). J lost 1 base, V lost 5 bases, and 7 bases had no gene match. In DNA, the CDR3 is TGTGCCAGCAGTAGCGGGACTAGCAGTTCCTACGAGCAGTACTTC. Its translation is CASSSGTSSSYEQYF.

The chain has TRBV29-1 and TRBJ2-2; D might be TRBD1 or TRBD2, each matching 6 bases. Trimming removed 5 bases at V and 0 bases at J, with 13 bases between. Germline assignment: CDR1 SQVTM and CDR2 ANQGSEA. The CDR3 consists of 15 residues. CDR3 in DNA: TGCAGCGTTTTGGGGGGACACTCGAACACCGGGGAGCTGTTTTTT. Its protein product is CSVLGGHSNTGELFF.

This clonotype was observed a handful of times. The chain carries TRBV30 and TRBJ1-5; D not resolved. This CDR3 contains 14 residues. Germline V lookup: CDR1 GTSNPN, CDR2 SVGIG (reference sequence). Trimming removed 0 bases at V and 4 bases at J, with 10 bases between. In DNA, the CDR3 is TGTGCCTGGAGTGTGGGTGGACCAAATCAGCCCCAGCATTTT. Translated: CAWSVGGPNQPQHF.

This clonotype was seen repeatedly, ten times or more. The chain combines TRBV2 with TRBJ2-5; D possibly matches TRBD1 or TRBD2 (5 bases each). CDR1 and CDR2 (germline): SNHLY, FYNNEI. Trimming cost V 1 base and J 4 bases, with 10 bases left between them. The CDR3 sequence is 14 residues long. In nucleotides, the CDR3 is TGTGCCAGCAGTGAAGGGGGGATGAGAGAGACCCAGTACTTC. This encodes CASSEGGMRETQYF. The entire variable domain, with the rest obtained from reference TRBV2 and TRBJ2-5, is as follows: EPEVTQTPSHQVTQMGQEVILRCVPISNHLYFYWYRQILGQKVEFLVSFYNNEISEKSEIFDDQFSVERPDGSNFTLKIRSTKLEDSAMYFCASSEGGMRETQYFGPGTRLLVL.

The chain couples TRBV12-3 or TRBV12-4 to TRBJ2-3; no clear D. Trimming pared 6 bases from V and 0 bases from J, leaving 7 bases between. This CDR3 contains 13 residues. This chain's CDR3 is CASRLGSTDTQYF. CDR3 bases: TGTGCCAGCAGGCTGGGTAGCACAGATACGCAGTATTTT.

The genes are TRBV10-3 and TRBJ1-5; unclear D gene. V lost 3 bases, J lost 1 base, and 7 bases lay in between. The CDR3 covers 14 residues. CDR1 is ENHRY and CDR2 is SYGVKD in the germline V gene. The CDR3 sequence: CAISDQVSNQPQHF. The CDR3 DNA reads TGTGCCATCAGTGATCAGGTCAGCAATCAGCCCCAGCATTTT.

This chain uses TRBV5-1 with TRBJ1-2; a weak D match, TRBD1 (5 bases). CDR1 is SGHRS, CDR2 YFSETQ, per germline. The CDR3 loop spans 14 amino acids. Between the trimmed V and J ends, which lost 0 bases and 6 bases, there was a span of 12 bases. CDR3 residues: CASSLEGELDGYTF. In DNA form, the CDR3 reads TGCGCCAGCAGCTTGGAAGGGGAATTGGATGGCTACACCTTC.

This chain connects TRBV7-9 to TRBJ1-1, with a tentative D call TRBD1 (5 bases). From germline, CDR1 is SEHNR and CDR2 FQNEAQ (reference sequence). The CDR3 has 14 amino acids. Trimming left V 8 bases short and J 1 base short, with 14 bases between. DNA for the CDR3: TGTGCCAGCTACTTCTTCGGACAGAACACTGAAGCTTTCTTT. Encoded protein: CASYFFGQNTEAFF.

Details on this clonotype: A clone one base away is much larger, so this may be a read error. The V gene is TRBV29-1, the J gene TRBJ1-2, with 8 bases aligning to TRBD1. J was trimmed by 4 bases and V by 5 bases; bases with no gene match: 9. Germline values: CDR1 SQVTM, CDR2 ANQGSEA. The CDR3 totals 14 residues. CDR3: CSVLTGGFGYGYTF. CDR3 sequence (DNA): TGCAGCGTTCTAACAGGGGGGTTTGGCTATGGCTACACCTTC.